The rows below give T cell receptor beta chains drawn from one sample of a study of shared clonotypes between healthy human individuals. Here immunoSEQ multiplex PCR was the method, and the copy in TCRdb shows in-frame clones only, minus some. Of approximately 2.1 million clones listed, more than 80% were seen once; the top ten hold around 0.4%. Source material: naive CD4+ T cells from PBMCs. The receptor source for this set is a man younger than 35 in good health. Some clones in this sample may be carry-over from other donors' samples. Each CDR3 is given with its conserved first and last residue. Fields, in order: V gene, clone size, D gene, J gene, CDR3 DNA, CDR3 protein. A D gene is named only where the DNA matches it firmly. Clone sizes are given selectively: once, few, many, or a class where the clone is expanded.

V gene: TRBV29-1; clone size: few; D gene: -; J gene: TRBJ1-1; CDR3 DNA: TGCAGCGCGACCAGGGTCTACCGAACTGAAGCTTTCTTT; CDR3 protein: CSATRVYRTEAFF
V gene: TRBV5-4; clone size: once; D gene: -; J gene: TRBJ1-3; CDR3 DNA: TGTGCCAGCAGCTTAGCCCAGGGCGGGGGCTCTGGAAACACCATATATTTT; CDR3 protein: CASSLAQGGGSGNTIYF
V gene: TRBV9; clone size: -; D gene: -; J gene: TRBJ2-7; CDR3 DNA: TGTGCCAGCAGCCCCACCTCCGCGGGCAGACCTCCCTACGAGCAGTACTTC; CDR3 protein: CASSPTSAGRPPYEQYF
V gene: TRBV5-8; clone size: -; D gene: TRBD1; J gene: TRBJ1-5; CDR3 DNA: TGTGCCAGCAGCATCGGACAGGGCGGCTATCAGCCCCAGCATTTT; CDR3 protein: CASSIGQGGYQPQHF
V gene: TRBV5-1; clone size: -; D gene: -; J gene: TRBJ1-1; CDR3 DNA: TGCGCCAGCAGCGCCTCTATGAACACTGAAGCTTTCTTT; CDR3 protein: CASSASMNTEAFF
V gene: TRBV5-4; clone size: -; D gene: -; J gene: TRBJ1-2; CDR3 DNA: TGTGCCAGCAGCTCGAGGCAGGAGCCCTATGGCTACACCTTC; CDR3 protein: CASSSRQEPYGYTF
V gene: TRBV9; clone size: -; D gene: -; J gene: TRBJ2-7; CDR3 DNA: TGTGCCAGCAGCGTCCAGGGGAGCTCCTACGAGCAGTACTTC; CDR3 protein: CASSVQGSSYEQYF
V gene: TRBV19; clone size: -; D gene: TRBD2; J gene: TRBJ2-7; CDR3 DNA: TGTGCCAGTAGCTTGACAAGGCTAGCGGGACGCGAGCAGTACTTC; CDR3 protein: CASSLTRLAGREQYF
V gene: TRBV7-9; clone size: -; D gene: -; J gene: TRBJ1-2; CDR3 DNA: TGTGCCAGTAATCACCTACCCGTCCCCGGCTACACCTTC; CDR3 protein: CASNHLPVPGYTF
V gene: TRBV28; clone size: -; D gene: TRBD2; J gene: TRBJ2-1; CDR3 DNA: TGTGCCAGCAGTCCACTAGCGGGAGGGCTCAATGAGCAGTTCTTC; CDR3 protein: CASSPLAGGLNEQFF
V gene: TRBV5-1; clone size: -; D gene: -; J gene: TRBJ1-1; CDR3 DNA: TGCGCCAGCAGCTTGAAATTATTTGGGACTGAAGCTTTCTTT; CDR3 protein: CASSLKLFGTEAFF
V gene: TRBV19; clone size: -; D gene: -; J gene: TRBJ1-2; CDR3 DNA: TGTGCCAGTAGTATCTTTAAGGGCGGATATGGCTACACCTTC; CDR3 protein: CASSIFKGGYGYTF
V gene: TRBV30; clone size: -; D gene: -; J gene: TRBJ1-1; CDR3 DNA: TGTGCCTGGAGCTCCCTCTACATCGGGGGGACTGAAGCTTTCTTT; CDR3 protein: CAWSSLYIGGTEAFF
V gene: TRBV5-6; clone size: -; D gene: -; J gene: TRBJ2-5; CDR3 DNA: TGTGCCAGCAGCTTGGGGACAGATCAAGAGACCCAGTACTTC; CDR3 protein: CASSLGTDQETQYF
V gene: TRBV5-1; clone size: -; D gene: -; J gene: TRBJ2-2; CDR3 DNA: TGCGCCAGCAGCTTCGGACAGCTCACCGGGGAGCTGTTTTTT; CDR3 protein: CASSFGQLTGELFF
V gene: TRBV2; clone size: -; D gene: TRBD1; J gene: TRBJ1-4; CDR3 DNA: TGTGCCAGCAGCCTCCCCGGGACAGACGTTTGGCTGTTTTTT; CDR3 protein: CASSLPGTDVWLFF
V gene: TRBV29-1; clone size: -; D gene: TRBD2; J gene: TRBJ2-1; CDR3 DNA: TGCAGCGTTCGGGGACTACTCTCCTACAATGAGCAGTTCTTC; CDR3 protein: CSVRGLLSYNEQFF
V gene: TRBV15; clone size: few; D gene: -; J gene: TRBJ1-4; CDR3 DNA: TGTGCCACCAGCAAACAGGGAGGGGGTGAAAAACTGTTTTTT; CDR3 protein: CATSKQGGGEKLFF
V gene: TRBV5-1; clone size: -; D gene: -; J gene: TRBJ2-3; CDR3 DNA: TGCGCCAGCAGCCCGACCGTGGGGCTCACAGATACGCAGTATTTT; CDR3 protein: CASSPTVGLTDTQYF
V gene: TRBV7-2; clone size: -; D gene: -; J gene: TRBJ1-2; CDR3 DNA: TGTGCCAGCAGCTTTGGATCAGGGTATGGCTACACCTTC; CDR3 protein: CASSFGSGYGYTF
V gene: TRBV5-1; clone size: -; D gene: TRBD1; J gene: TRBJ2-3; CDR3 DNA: TGCGCCAGCAGCTGGGGGACAGCCCTTGGGGATACGCAGTATTTT; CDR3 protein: CASSWGTALGDTQYF
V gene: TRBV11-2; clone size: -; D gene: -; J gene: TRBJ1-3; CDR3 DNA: TGTGCCAGCAGCATGAGGACGTACTCTGGAAACACCATATATTTT; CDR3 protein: CASSMRTYSGNTIYF
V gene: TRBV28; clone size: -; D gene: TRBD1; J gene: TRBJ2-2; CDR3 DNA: TGTGCCAGCACCCCTGTAGGGGGCGGGCTGTTTTTT; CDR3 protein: CASTPVGGGLFF
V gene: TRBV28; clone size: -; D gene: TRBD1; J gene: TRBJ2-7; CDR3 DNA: TGTGCCAGCAGTTTAGGGGGCGGGACAGGGAGGGAAGAGCAGTACTTC; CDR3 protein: CASSLGGGTGREEQYF
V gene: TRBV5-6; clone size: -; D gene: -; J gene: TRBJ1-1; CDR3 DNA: TGTGCCAGCAGCTTACGCGGCACTGAAGCTTTCTTT; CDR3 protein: CASSLRGTEAFF
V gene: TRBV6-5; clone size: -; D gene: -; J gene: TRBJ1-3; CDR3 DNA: TGTGCCAGCAAGCTACTTGTGGCGGCTGGAAACACCATATATTTT; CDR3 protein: CASKLLVAAGNTIYF
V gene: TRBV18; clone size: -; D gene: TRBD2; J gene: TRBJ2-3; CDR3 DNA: TGTGCCAGCTCACCTATCCTAGCGGTCACAGATACGCAGTATTTT; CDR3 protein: CASSPILAVTDTQYF
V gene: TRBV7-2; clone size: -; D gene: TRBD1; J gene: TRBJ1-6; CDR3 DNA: TGTGCCAGCAGCCCTAGATACGCAGGGGGTGTTTCACCCCTCCACTTT; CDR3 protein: CASSPRYAGGVSPLHF
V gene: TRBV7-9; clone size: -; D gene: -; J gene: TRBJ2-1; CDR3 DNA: TGTGCCAGCAGCGAAGGCAATGAGCAGTTCTTC; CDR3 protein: CASSEGNEQFF
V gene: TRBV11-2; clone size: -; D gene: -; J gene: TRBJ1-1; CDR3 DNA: TGTGCCAGCAGCTCGAGTCTCCTGGGGAACACTGAAGCTTTCTTT; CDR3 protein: CASSSSLLGNTEAFF
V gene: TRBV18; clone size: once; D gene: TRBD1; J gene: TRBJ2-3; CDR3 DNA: TGTGCCAGCTCACCCAACAGGGGGAACGGAGATACGCAGTATTTT; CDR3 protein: CASSPNRGNGDTQYF
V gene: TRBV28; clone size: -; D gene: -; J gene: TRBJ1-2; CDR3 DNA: TGTGCCAGCAGTTTAATAGAGGTATATGGCTACACCTTC; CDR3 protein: CASSLIEVYGYTF
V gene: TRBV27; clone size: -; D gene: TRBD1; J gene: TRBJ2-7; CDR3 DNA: TGTGCCAGCAGTTTTTTAGGGCAGGGGGCCTACGAGCAGTACTTC; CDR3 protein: CASSFLGQGAYEQYF
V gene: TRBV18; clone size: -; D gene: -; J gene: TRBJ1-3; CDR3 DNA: TGTGCCAGCTCACCGAACCCTGGGAGCTCTGGAAACACCATATATTTT; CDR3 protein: CASSPNPGSSGNTIYF
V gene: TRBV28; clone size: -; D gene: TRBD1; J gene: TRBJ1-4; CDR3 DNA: TGTGCCAGCAGCCCGGGACAGGGAATGGGGGTGGGTGAAAAACTGTTTTTT; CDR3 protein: CASSPGQGMGVGEKLFF
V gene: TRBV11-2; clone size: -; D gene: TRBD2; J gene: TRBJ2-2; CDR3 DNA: TGTGCCAGCAGCTTAGGCCTAGCGGGAGGCGGCTGGGCACCCGGGGAGCTGTTTTTT; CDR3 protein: CASSLGLAGGGWAPGELFF
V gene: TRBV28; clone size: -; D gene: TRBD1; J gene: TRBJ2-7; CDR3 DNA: TGTGCCAGCGCAAAGCCGGGACAGCTATACGAGCAGTACTTC; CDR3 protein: CASAKPGQLYEQYF
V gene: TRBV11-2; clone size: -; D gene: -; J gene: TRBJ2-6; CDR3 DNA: TGTGCCAGCAGCTTACGGCCTACCTCTAGGGCCAACGTCCTGACTTTC; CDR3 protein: CASSLRPTSRANVLTF
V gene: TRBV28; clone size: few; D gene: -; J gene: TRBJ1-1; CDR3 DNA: TGTGCCAGCAGCCCGTCAGGGCGGAATGAAGCTTTCTTT; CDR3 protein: CASSPSGRNEAFF
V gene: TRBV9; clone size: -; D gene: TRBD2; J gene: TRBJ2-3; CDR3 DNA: TGTGCCAGCAGCAGAACGGGAGGGAGCACAGATACGCAGTATTTT; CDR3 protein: CASSRTGGSTDTQYF
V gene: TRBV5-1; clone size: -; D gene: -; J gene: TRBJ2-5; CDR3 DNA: TGCGCCAGCAGCTTGGCTTCCCAGCAAGAGACCCAGTACTTC; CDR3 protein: CASSLASQQETQYF
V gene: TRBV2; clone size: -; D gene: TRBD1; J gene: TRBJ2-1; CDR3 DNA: TGTGCCAGCAGTTCAAGGACAGGGGACGTGAATGAGCAGTTCTTC; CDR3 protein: CASSSRTGDVNEQFF
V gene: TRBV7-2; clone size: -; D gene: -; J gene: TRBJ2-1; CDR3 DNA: TGTGCCAGCAGCTTAGAACAGGGCTACAATGAGCAGTTCTTC; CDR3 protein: CASSLEQGYNEQFF
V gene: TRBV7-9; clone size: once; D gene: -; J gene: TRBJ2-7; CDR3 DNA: TGTGCCAGCAGCTTAGCCCCGGGACCGATCTCCTACGAGCAGTACTTC; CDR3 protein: CASSLAPGPISYEQYF
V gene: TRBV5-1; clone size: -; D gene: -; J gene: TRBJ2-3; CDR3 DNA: TGCGCCAGCAGCTTATTAGACGGGGTGGGCACAGATACGCAGTATTTT; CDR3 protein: CASSLLDGVGTDTQYF
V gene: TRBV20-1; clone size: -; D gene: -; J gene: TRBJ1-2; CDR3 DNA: TGCAGTGCTGGTTCCTTCTATGGCTACACCTTC; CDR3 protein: CSAGSFYGYTF